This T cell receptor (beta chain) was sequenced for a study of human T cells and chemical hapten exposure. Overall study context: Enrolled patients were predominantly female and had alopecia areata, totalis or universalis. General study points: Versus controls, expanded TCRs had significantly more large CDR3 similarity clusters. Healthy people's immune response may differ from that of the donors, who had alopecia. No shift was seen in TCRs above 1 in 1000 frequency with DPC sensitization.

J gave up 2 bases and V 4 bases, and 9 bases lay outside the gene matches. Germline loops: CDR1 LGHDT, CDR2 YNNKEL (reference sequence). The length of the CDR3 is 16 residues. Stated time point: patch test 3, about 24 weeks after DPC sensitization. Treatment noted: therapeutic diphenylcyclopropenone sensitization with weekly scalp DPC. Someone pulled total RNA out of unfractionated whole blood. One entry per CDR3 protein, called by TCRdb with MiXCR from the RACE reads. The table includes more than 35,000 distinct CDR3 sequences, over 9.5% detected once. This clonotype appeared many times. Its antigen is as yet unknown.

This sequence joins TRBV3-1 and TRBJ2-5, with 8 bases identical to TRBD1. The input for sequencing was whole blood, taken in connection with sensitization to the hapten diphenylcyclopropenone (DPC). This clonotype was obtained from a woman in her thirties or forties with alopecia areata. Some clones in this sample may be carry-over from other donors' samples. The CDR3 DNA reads TGTGCCAGCAGCCCTTGGACAGGGCAGAAACAAGAGACCCAGTACTTC. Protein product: CASSPWTGQKQETQYF.